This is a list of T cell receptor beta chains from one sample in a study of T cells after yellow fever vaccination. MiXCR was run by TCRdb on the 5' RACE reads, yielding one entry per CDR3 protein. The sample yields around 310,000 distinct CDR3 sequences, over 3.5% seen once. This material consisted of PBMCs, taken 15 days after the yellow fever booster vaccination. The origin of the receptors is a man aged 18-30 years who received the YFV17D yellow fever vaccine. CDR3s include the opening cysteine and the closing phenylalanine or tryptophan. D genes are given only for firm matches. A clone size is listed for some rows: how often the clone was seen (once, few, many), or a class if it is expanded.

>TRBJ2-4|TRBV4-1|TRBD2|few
TGCGCCAGCAGCCAGAGCGGGAAGTCCAAAAACATTCAGTACTTC
CASSQSGKSKNIQYF
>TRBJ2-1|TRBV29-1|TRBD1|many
TGCAGCGTTGGGACAGGGTCTTACAATGAGCAGTTCTTC
CSVGTGSYNEQFF
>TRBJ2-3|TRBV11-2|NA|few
TGTGCCAGCAGCTCGGGGCAAATGCGGGGGCCCCGGGCAGATACGCAGTATTTT
CASSSGQMRGPRADTQYF
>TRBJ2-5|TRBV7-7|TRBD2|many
TGTGCCAGCAGCGCCACCCTGGGACTAGCGGAAGAGACCCAGTACTTC
CASSATLGLAEETQYF
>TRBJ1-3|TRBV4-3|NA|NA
TGCGCCAGCAGCCAACAAGACAGTACTGGAAACACCATATATTTT
CASSQQDSTGNTIYF
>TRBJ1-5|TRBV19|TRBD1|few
TGTGCCAGTAGCATTGGACAGGTCGGGGGTCAGCCCCAGCATTTT
CASSIGQVGGQPQHF
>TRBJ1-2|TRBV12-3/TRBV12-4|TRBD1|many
TGTGCCAGCAGTTATATTTCCGGGACAGGGCCCGCACTAGGCTATGGCTACACCTTC
CASSYISGTGPALGYGYTF
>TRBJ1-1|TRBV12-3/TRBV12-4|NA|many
TGTGCCAGCAGTTTTGGGGGGTCCTTAAACACTGAAGCTTTCTTT
CASSFGGSLNTEAFF
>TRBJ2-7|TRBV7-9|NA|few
TGTGCCAGCAGCTTAGCCCCAGGGGGGCGGACCTACGAGCAGTACTTC
CASSLAPGGRTYEQYF
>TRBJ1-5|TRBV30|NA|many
TGTGCCTGGAGTGTAATGGGGTCCCGTTCGCCCCAGCATTTT
CAWSVMGSRSPQHF
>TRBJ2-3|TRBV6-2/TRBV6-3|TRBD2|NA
TGTGCCAGCAGTTACCGCGGGGGTGTAAGGACAGATACGCAGTATTTT
CASSYRGGVRTDTQYF
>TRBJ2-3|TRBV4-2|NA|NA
TGTGCCAGCAGCCAAATAGGGGGGGGGTCTACAGATACGCAGTATTTT
CASSQIGGGSTDTQYF
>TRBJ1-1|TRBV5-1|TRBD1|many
TGCGCCAGCAGCCCGGGACAGGGGACGAACACTGAAGCTTTCTTT
CASSPGQGTNTEAFF
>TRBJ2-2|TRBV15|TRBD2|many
TGTGCCACCAGCTTAGCGGGAGGGACCGGGGAGCTGTTTTTT
CATSLAGGTGELFF
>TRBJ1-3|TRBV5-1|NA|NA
TGCGCCAGCAGCTTTACGGGCTACTCTGGAAACACCATATATTTT
CASSFTGYSGNTIYF
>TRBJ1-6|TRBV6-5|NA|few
TGTGCCAGCAGTTACGACATGATAGGTTCACCCCTCCACTTT
CASSYDMIGSPLHF
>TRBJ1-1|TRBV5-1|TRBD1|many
TGCGCCAGCAGCGGCGGGGACAGGGGCCCTGGGGACACTGAAGCTTTCTTT
CASSGGDRGPGDTEAFF
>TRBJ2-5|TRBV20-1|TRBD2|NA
TGCAGTGCTAGCCTAGCGGGAGAGACCCAGTACTTC
CSASLAGETQYF
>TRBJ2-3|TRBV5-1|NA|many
TGCGCCAGCACCTCTGGGGAGCCCACAGATACGCAGTATTTT
CASTSGEPTDTQYF
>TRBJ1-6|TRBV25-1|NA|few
TGTGCCAGCAGTGAATGGGGTAGCTCACCCCTCCACTTT
CASSEWGSSPLHF
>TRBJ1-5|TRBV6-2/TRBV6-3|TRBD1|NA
TGTGCCAGCGAGCGACAGGGGGGTCAGCCCCAGCATTTT
CASERQGGQPQHF